This TCR beta chain was recovered during a study of shared clonotypes between healthy human individuals (dated by TCRdb to about 2020). A note on the overall study: The cohort comprised a couple of women and a few men aged 18 to 49 years. Each donor's leukapheresis produced roughly between roughly 0.9 and 8.9 billion PBMCs. To increase sequencing depth and limit assay-specific biases, different laboratories used diverse techniques to prepare libraries and sequence TCR repertoires. The study deeply sequenced blood TCR repertoires of about 5 healthy adults to estimate repertoire size and the extent of clonotype sharing between individuals.

With respect to this clone: The antigen it binds to is not known. Per-nucleotide qualities are absent, and no much larger clonotype sits a single base away.

The germline V gene supplies CDR1 SNHLY and CDR2 FYNNEI. V loses 4 bases of germline sequence and J loses 1 base, and the interval between the two ends is 14 bases. The CDR3, cysteine through phenylalanine, is 15 amino acids long. Of all the DNA, just the CDR3 is kept, 45 bases in frame from base 1. Using the deep immunoSEQ assay, TCR CDR3 regions were amplified from genomic DNA by multiplex PCR. For each cell subset, the extracted genomic DNA was distributed evenly across all wells of several immunoSEQ 96-well plates, and each plate served as one replicate. Each replicate PCR for unsorted PBMC received roughly 290 ng genomic DNA, equal to tens of thousands of T cell genomes. Ten immunoSEQ deep assay plates were used to sequence unsorted PBMC genomic DNA. Purified libraries were measured with a Qubit 3.0 fluorometer, size-checked on a Bioanalyzer 2100, and measured again with the KAPA Library Quantification kit. Each immunoSEQ 96-well plate was sequenced on its own single-read 150-cycle Illumina NextSeq 550 flow cell. The paper's processing steps were these. The immunoSEQ output contained only junctional sequences without quality scores, so filtering could not match that applied to full-length reads. To assign V/J genes and CDR3, sequences were annotated using PyIR, a Python wrapper for IgBLAST v1.9, with IMGT germline references. Any read was removed if the V/J assignment was weak (E-value above 1e-6), the CDR3 was missing, or the read contained stop codons, out-of-frame junctions, or ambiguous translated residues. A V3J clonotype was defined by an identical inferred V gene, J gene, and CDR3 amino acid sequence. The percentage overlap between two repertoires was calculated by dividing the number of shared unique clonotypes by the size of the smaller repertoire. Three approaches were used to assess repertoire richness: RTK rarefaction, the Chao1 estimator, and Recon v2.1 estimates of unobserved clonotypes. Entries here come from immuneACCESS through TCRdb and include only in-frame sequences with V and J called. Some clones fail to appear in such tables; in the studies checked, an unresolved V gene covers under half of the shortfall, and the cause of the remainder is unknown. The V and J calls and clone size are taken from that table; D and trimming were inferred from the DNA. The sample has about 490,000 clones on record, roughly 80% of them singletons. The ten top clones hold 9.5% to 15% of the sample.

Healthy HIV-negative adults with no recently reported acute infections or vaccinations were included as donors. Every donor was a Caucasian adult living in Nashville, Tennessee, USA. In the unsorted samples, 70 million to 90 million PBMCs were counted, and genomic DNA was extracted using the QIAamp DNA Blood Mini kit. After blood collection by leukapheresis, PBMCs were isolated using Ficoll-Histopaque density gradient centrifugation and then cryopreserved in the vapor phase of liquid nitrogen. The paper's findings and limits, for the study overall: Sampling was restricted to blood, and TCR repertoires in tissues likely differ from the TCR repertoires found in blood. Pairwise subsampling indicated that sequencing depth was expected to affect the degree of clonotype sharing among donors. The genetic and exposure-history diversity represented was limited by the small number of donors.

Sequencing input: PBMCs. Rearrangement joined TRBV2 to TRBJ2-7; TRBD2 is a weak D gene call, 7 bases matching. The source of this sequence is a woman aged 40 to 50 in good health. Some clones in this sample may be carry-over from other donors' samples. In nucleotide form, the sequence is TGTGCCAGCAGTGGGGGGGCGGGAGTGTCCTACGAGCAGTACTTC. The encoded protein is CASSGGAGVSYEQYF.